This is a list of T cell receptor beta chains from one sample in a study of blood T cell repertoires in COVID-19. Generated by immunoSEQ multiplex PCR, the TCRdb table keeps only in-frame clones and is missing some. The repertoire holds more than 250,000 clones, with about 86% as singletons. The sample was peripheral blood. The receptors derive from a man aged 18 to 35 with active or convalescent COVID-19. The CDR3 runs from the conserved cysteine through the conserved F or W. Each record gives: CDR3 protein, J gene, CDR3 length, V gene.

CDR3 protein: CASSSRENRYGYTF
J gene: TRBJ1-2
CDR3 length: 14
V gene: TRBV9

CDR3 protein: CASSAQGTALTYEQYF
J gene: TRBJ2-7
CDR3 length: 16
V gene: TRBV19

CDR3 protein: CASSFHLNTGELFF
J gene: TRBJ2-2
CDR3 length: 14
V gene: TRBV2

CDR3 protein: CASSYGWEDLETQYF
J gene: TRBJ2-5
CDR3 length: 15
V gene: TRBV6-5

CDR3 protein: CASSATESYEQYF
J gene: TRBJ2-7
CDR3 length: 13
V gene: TRBV5-1

CDR3 protein: CASSVGTSGRTADNEQFF
J gene: TRBJ2-1
CDR3 length: 18
V gene: TRBV9

CDR3 protein: CASSPQLIRNWSNQPQHF
J gene: TRBJ1-5
CDR3 length: 18
V gene: TRBV2

CDR3 protein: CAISVGQGSETQYF
J gene: TRBJ2-5
CDR3 length: 14
V gene: TRBV10-3

CDR3 protein: CASSLVQGFPYEQYF
J gene: TRBJ2-7
CDR3 length: 15
V gene: TRBV7-9

CDR3 protein: CASSFGVATEAFF
J gene: TRBJ1-1
CDR3 length: 13
V gene: TRBV5-6

CDR3 protein: CASSPQNGGEETQYF
J gene: TRBJ2-5
CDR3 length: 15
V gene: TRBV6-2/TRBV6-3

CDR3 protein: CASSEKGPSNTIYF
J gene: TRBJ1-3
CDR3 length: 14
V gene: TRBV9

CDR3 protein: CASSQVNSRMRGPNEQFF
J gene: TRBJ2-1
CDR3 length: 18
V gene: TRBV3-1/TRBV3-2

CDR3 protein: CASSPGGSYGYTF
J gene: TRBJ1-2
CDR3 length: 13
V gene: TRBV5-4

CDR3 protein: CASRVLQGPYEQYF
J gene: TRBJ2-7
CDR3 length: 14
V gene: TRBV5-1

CDR3 protein: CASSTGTANGYTF
J gene: TRBJ1-2
CDR3 length: 13
V gene: TRBV11-2

CDR3 protein: CASRRDPGMSYEQYF
J gene: TRBJ2-7
CDR3 length: 15
V gene: TRBV2

CDR3 protein: CSVGTSGRSYEQFF
J gene: TRBJ2-1
CDR3 length: 14
V gene: TRBV29-1

CDR3 protein: CASSQTPTGRSTDTQYF
J gene: TRBJ2-3
CDR3 length: 17
V gene: TRBV5-1

CDR3 protein: CASSLDLQVLAYSPLHF
J gene: TRBJ1-6
CDR3 length: 17
V gene: TRBV21-1

CDR3 protein: CSVPSQDSVYGYTF
J gene: TRBJ1-2
CDR3 length: 14
V gene: TRBV29-1

CDR3 protein: CASIRGRQFNEQYF
J gene: TRBJ2-7
CDR3 length: 14
V gene: TRBV6-6

CDR3 protein: CASSPTTGGGYTF
J gene: TRBJ1-2
CDR3 length: 13
V gene: TRBV6-5

CDR3 protein: CASSLGGQGNNYGYTF
J gene: TRBJ1-2
CDR3 length: 16
V gene: TRBV5-4

CDR3 protein: CASSLEGLDSYNSPLHF
J gene: TRBJ1-6
CDR3 length: 17
V gene: TRBV7-9

CDR3 protein: CASSFRRGGDNEQFF
J gene: TRBJ2-1
CDR3 length: 15
V gene: TRBV28

CDR3 protein: CASSATGDTEAFF
J gene: TRBJ1-1
CDR3 length: 13
V gene: TRBV5-1

CDR3 protein: CASSFDDSSPLHF
J gene: TRBJ1-6
CDR3 length: 13
V gene: TRBV7-7

CDR3 protein: CASSPQGQGTYQPQHF
J gene: TRBJ1-5
CDR3 length: 16
V gene: TRBV19

CDR3 protein: CASSHSITGDATEAFF
J gene: TRBJ1-1
CDR3 length: 16
V gene: TRBV18

CDR3 protein: CASSSPRGKNTEAFF
J gene: TRBJ1-1
CDR3 length: 15
V gene: TRBV6-6